Listed below are T cell receptor beta chains from one sample, sequenced in a study of shared clonotypes between healthy human individuals. The table came from immunoSEQ multiplex PCR; TCRdb's copy has only in-frame clones and leaves some out. Of around 500,000 clones detected, 70% to 80% appear once; the ten largest clones hold roughly 12%. What was sequenced was PBMCs. The receptors shown here come from a woman aged 40 to 50 in good health. Some clones in this sample may be carry-over from other donors' samples. The CDR3 runs from the conserved cysteine through the conserved F or W. A D gene is named only where the DNA matches it firmly.

j_call v_call d_call cdr3_length cdr3_aa
TRBJ2-5 TRBV11-2 TRBD1 15 CASSFRQGLQETQYF
TRBJ1-2 TRBV6-1 TRBD1 14 CASSEWTGSYVYTF
TRBJ2-2 TRBV13 - 15 CASSLGSGSTGELFF
TRBJ2-7 TRBV6-1 - 14 CASKGEVSSYEQYF
TRBJ2-1 TRBV10-3 - 17 CAISEFAPDSSYNEQFF
TRBJ1-1 TRBV19 TRBD1 14 CASTEDRMRAEAFF
TRBJ2-2 TRBV7-3 - 16 CASSTRSGPDTGELFF
TRBJ1-3 TRBV9 - 15 CASSARHLSGNTIYF
TRBJ2-7 TRBV28 - 15 CASSHRQSSTNEQYF
TRBJ1-5 TRBV28 - 17 CASSYQPGRILGQPQHF
TRBJ2-5 TRBV5-1 TRBD1 12 CASGGQGETQYF
TRBJ2-5 TRBV7-9 TRBD1 15 CASSLLGQGQETQYF
TRBJ2-7 TRBV9 - 14 CASSLDLNSYEQYF
TRBJ1-1 TRBV15 TRBD1 14 CATGTGRGNTEAFF
TRBJ2-7 TRBV28 TRBD1 14 CASSPRDRYYEQYF
TRBJ2-3 TRBV11-2 - 16 CASRPYGSGDTDTQYF
TRBJ2-1 TRBV18 - 13 CASSPDRLNEQFF
TRBJ2-3 TRBV4-2 TRBD2 21 CASSQDHWASGREASTDTQYF
TRBJ2-3 TRBV9 - 12 CASSVAQDTQYF
TRBJ2-1 TRBV5-4 - 15 CASSLVRSSYNEQFF
TRBJ2-7 TRBV28 TRBD2 15 CASSGSTSGGRGQYF
TRBJ2-2 TRBV28 - 15 CASSPPGRAPGELFF
TRBJ1-2 TRBV2 - 14 CASSEAPLGYGYTF
TRBJ2-3 TRBV30 TRBD2 17 CAWPLAGGGRGTDTQYF
TRBJ2-1 TRBV7-3 - 16 CASSLMGQPTYNEQFF
TRBJ1-6 TRBV5-1 - 14 CASSLVSANSPLHF
TRBJ1-5 TRBV6-1 - 17 CASSEEGGMASNQPQHF
TRBJ2-5 TRBV13 - 14 CASSLQQFQETQYF
TRBJ1-2 TRBV28 - 11 CASSLNYGYTF
TRBJ2-7 TRBV14 TRBD2 14 CASTLAGGTSEQYF
TRBJ2-7 TRBV19 - 15 CASTPGGSPRFEQYF
TRBJ2-5 TRBV29-1 - 13 CSGWGGGGETQYF
TRBJ2-7 TRBV6-5 - 15 CATSDPHRGGYGQYF
TRBJ2-3 TRBV18 - 13 CASSRQGTDTQYF
TRBJ1-2 TRBV4-1 TRBD1 15 CASSQADREGYGYTF
TRBJ2-1 TRBV5-1 TRBD2 15 CASSSGTSGYNEQFF
TRBJ1-2 TRBV6-5 TRBD1 15 CASSRTLTGSYGYTF
TRBJ2-1 TRBV11-2 TRBD1 15 CASSPITGAYNEQFF
TRBJ2-5 TRBV5-4 TRBD2 15 CASSFSLAGQETQYF
TRBJ2-7 TRBV6-4 TRBD2 17 CASSHGLGGGRAHEQYF
TRBJ2-3 TRBV7-9 - 12 CASSLVGDTQYF
TRBJ1-3 TRBV4-3 - 16 CASSLMPTGAGNTIYF
TRBJ2-7 TRBV15 - 14 CATSERSRSGEQYF
TRBJ2-7 TRBV6-5 TRBD2 15 CASSTGLAPTYEQYF
TRBJ2-2 TRBV7-2 - 15 CASSKKSSNTGELFF
TRBJ2-7 TRBV27 - 13 CASSLSYSYEQYF
TRBJ2-7 TRBV7-8 - 15 CASSRSNSFGYEQYF
TRBJ2-5 TRBV5-1 - 13 CASSVQGGETQYF
TRBJ2-1 TRBV11-2 TRBD1 15 CASSSADRGHNEQFF
TRBJ1-1 TRBV4-1 - 12 CASSHGDTEAFF
TRBJ2-1 TRBV14 - 16 CASSQDIGMGHNEQFF
TRBJ2-7 TRBV28 TRBD1 14 CASWDRTSSYEQYF
TRBJ1-1 TRBV7-6 - 14 CASSAAILNTEAFF
TRBJ2-7 TRBV5-8 TRBD1 15 CASSPWDSRSYEQYF
TRBJ2-2 TRBV7-9 TRBD2 18 CASSSRPLGGGNTGELFF
TRBJ2-7 TRBV4-2 TRBD1 16 CASSHPGTGVSYEQYF
TRBJ1-4 TRBV10-3 TRBD1 15 CAISESKGQPEKLFF
TRBJ1-3 TRBV5-8 - 15 CASSRRQFSGNTIYF